Each of the 3 T cell receptor beta chains below was sequenced from the same sample in a study of beta chain features in type 1 diabetes. Study-wide points: TCRB CDR3s from Type 1 diabetes patients were moderately but significantly shorter in all four CD4+ subsets.

These TCRs are of unknown antigen specificity. Expressed TCRB transcripts were sequenced because the isolated RNA had all been reverse transcribed beforehand. Libraries were prepared by immunoSEQ multiplex PCR; TCRdb keeps only in-frame clonotypes and omits some of them. The data hold a few hundred thousand clones, with around 21% observed a single time. What was sequenced was naive CD4+ T cells from blood. These receptors were obtained from a middle-aged woman with type 1 diabetes.

There are a few counts of this clone. Other DNA variants within this sample encode the same CDR3. V is TRBV9 and J is TRBJ1-5; 10 positions match TRBD1. Losses at the gene ends were 5 bases for V and 0 bases for J; bases not matched to a gene: 5. The CDR3 is made up of 16 amino acids. Germline CDR1 reads SGDLS; CDR2 reads YYNGEE. CDR3 sequence (DNA): TGTGCCAGCAGTGAGGGGACAGGGGATAGCAATCAGCCCCAGCATTTT. It yields the protein CASSEGTGDSNQPQHF. Together with reference TRBV9 and TRBJ1-5, the CDR3 gives the full variable domain: DSGVTQTPKHLITATGQRVTLRCSPRSGDLSVYWYQQSLDQGLQFLIQYYNGEERAKGNILERFSAQQFPDLHSELNLSSLELGDSALYFCASSEGTGDSNQPQHFGDGTRLSIL.

This clone was counted between two and nine times. The chain carries TRBV6-5 and TRBJ2-1; 9 nucleotides match TRBD2. Germline V gene data show CDR1 as MNHEY and CDR2 as SVGAGI. The junction had 13 bases not matched to a gene; V was cut back by 4 bases and J by 9 bases. The CDR3 has 16 amino acids. The DNA of the CDR3 is TGTGCCAGCAGTTTCCCCGGTGTAGCGGGAGTTCGTGAGCAGTTCTTC. This sequence encodes CASSFPGVAGVREQFF.

Of note for this clone: The sample carries other DNA sequences with the same CDR3. The rearrangement links TRBV7-2 to TRBJ1-1; TRBD1 matches 7 bases. Germline values: CDR1 SGHTA, CDR2 FQGNSA. The CDR3 length is 13 residues. Unmatched junction bases numbered 0, after V lost 2 bases and J lost 3 bases. CDR3 sequence: CASSLQGDTEAFF. The CDR3 region has the DNA TGTGCCAGCAGCTTACAGGGGGACACTGAAGCTTTCTTT.